A single sample is the source of the 9 T cell receptor beta chains below, sequenced in a study of T cell clonality in common variable immunodeficiency. Using immunoSEQ multiplex PCR, the repertoire was profiled, and TCRdb retains in-frame clones only, with some absent. In total the sample includes 42,000 or so clones, none of them seen once. Specimen: peripheral blood mononuclear cells. These receptors all come from a person aged 18-70 years in good health.

This clone was recorded many times. The read is 3 residues too short to cover the CDR3 end, so that end is filled in from the germline J gene. The chain recombines TRBV7-2 with TRBJ2-7; 10 bases map to TRBD2. V was pared by 4 bases and J by 2 bases, with 5 bases of the junction left unmatched. This CDR3 is built from 15 residues. Per the germline V gene, CDR1 is SGHTA and CDR2 is FQGNSA. The sequenced part of the CDR3 DNA is TGTGCCAGCAGCTCGCCTACTAGCGGGGCCTACGAG. This sequence encodes CASSSPTSGAYE. The whole CDR3 sequence reads CASSSPTSGAYEQYF.

This clone was picked up many times. Incomplete CDR3 DNA: TGTGCCAGCAGCTGGGGGCCAGATGAA. Translating gives CASSWGPDE. The entire CDR3 reads CASSWGPDEAFF. The chain couples TRBV5-6 to TRBJ1-1; the D gene is possibly TRBD1 (6 bases). The read falls 3 residues short of the CDR3 end, and the missing part is taken from the germline J gene. Germline V gene sequence: CDR1 SGHDT, CDR2 YYEEEE. The CDR3 runs to 12 residues. V was clipped by 3 bases and J by 7 bases, with 10 bases between them.

This clone was observed many times. CDR3 in amino acids: CAWRLLGQETQYF. CDR3 DNA, as far as it was read: TGTGCCTGGAGACTACTTGGGCAAGAGACC. V and J are TRBV30 and TRBJ2-5; D is unresolved. Read sequence stops 3 residues before the CDR3 end, and the germline J gene provides the missing end. Germline V lookup: CDR1 GTSNPN, CDR2 SVGIG (reference sequence). The CDR3 has 13 residues. The germline V and J ends were trimmed by 3 bases and 2 bases, with 10 bases remaining between them.

This clone was recorded at least ten times. The read comes to an end 3 residues before the CDR3 does, leaving the germline J gene to fill in the end. The rearrangement uses TRBV5-1 and TRBJ2-5; D might be TRBD2 (5 bases). Germline V lookup: CDR1 SGHRS, CDR2 YFSETQ. The V and J ends lost 1 base and 4 bases respectively, with 14 bases between them. The length of the CDR3 is 15 residues. CDR3 protein: CASSLSEAGLETQYF. The sequenced part of the CDR3 DNA is TGCGCCAGCAGCTTGAGCGAGGCGGGTTTAGAGACC.

This clone was seen many times. The CDR3 end lies 3 residues beyond the end of the read and is filled in from the germline J gene. The chain has TRBV11-2 and TRBJ2-7, with a possible D match to TRBD1 (7 bases). Germline-derived CDR1 and CDR2 are SGHAT and FQNNGV. The CDR3 runs 14 residues. The V and J ends lost 3 bases and 2 bases respectively, with 11 bases between them. This chain's CDR3 is CASSFGGQTYEQYF. The DNA read from the CDR3 is TGTGCCAGCAGCTTCGGGGGACAGACCTACGAG.

This clone was picked up a small number of times. The read is 3 residues too short to cover the CDR3 end, so that end is filled in from the germline J gene. The chain recombines TRBV11-1 with TRBJ2-7, with a weak D call TRBD2 (6 bases). Germline assignment: CDR1 SGHAT and CDR2 FQDESV (reference sequence). The CDR3 sequence is 14 residues long. V was pared by 11 bases and J by 4 bases, with 21 bases between. The CDR3 DNA, read in part, is TGTGCCGGGGCTAGCGCCATGTTGCCGTACGAG. Translation: CAGASAMLPYE. The whole CDR3 sequence reads CAGASAMLPYEQYF.

This clone turned up a few times. The CDR3 reads CASSPNRDRAYNDYTF. The part of the CDR3 DNA that was read is TGTGCCAGTAGTCCGAACCGGGACAGGGCCTACAATGAC. V gene TRBV19 combines with J gene TRBJ1-2, with 9 bases lining up with TRBD1. Read coverage stops 3 residues before the CDR3 terminus; the germline J gene supplies the remainder. Germline CDR1 and CDR2: LNHDA and SQIVND (reference sequence). This CDR3 spans 16 amino acids.

This clone appeared many times. Read sequence stops 3 residues before the CDR3 end, and the germline J gene provides the missing end. This sequence joins TRBV7-3 and TRBJ2-1; perhaps TRBD2 as D (7 bases). Germline-derived CDR1 and CDR2 are SGHTA and FQGTGA. V lost 1 base, J lost 6 bases, and 13 bases lay in between. CDR3 length: 15 residues. The sequenced CDR3 bases are TGTGCCAGCAGCTTAAGGGGGGGCGGGGCCAATGAG. This gives the protein CASSLRGGGANE. The whole CDR3 sequence is CASSLRGGGANEQFF.

The table lists this clone with many counts. The CDR3 end is not reached by the read, which stops 3 residues before it; the germline J gene fills it in. The rearrangement uses TRBV20-1 and TRBJ1-6; maybe TRBD1 (5 bases). From germline, CDR1 is DFQATT and CDR2 SNEGSKA (reference sequence). The CDR3 runs 13 residues. Trimming pared 2 bases from V and 8 bases from J, leaving 10 bases between. The CDR3 DNA, read in part, is TGCAGTGCTAGACCCAGGGTAGATTCACCC. Protein sequence: CSARPRVDSP. The complete CDR3 protein is CSARPRVDSPLHF.